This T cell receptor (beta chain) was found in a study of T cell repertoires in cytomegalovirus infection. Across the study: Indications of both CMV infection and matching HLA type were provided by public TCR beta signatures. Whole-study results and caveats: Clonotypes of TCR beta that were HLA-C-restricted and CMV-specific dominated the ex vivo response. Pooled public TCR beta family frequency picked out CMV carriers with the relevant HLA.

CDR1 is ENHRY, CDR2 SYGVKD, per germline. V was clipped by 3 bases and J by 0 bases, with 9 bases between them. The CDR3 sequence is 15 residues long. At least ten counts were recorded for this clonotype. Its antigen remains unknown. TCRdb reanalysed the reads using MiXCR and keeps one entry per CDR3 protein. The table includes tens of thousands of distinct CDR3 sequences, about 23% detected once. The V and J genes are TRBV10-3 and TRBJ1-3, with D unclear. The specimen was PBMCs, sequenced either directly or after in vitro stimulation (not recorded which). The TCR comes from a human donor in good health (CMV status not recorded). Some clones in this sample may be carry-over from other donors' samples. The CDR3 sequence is CAISDPRYSGNTIYF. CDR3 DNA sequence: TGTGCCATCAGTGACCCCCGTTACTCTGGAAACACCATATATTTT.